The 5 T cell receptor beta chains listed next were all sequenced from one sample in a study of blood T cells in healthy people across ages. Together with a sample-barcoded 5' primer, a J-beta primer mix was included in a second PCR lasting roughly 6 to 12 cycles. TCRdb re-derived calls from the 5' RACE reads in MiXCR, one entry per CDR3 protein. The sample gives 800,000 or so distinct CDR3 sequences, about half of which show up once; roughly 20% is in the top ten. The specimen was blood. The receptors stem from an elderly man in good health.

The chain recombines TRBV25-1 with TRBJ2-1; 8 bases line up with TRBD1. CDR1 is MGHDK and CDR2 is SYGVNS in the germline V gene. V was pared by 2 bases and J by 4 bases, with 7 bases of the junction left unmatched. The CDR3 has 16 amino acids. CDR3 in amino acids: CASSERQGAEYNEQFF. CDR3 sequence (DNA): TGTGCCAGCAGTGAAAGGCAGGGGGCAGAGTACAATGAGCAGTTCTTC. Full variable domain (outside the CDR3, taken from reference TRBV25-1 and TRBJ2-1): EADIYQTPRYLVIGTGKKITLECSQTMGHDKMYWYQQDPGMELHLIHYSYGVNSTEKGDLSSESTVSRIRTEHFPLTLESARPSHTSQYLCASSERQGAEYNEQFFGPGTRLTVL.

V is TRBV4-1 and J is TRBJ2-1, with TRBD2 identical over 8 bases. V dropped 0 bases and J dropped 2; count of bases not matched to a gene: 3. This CDR3 contains 16 residues. Germline loops: CDR1 MGHRA, CDR2 YSYEKL. In DNA, the CDR3 is TGCGCCAGCAGCCAAGATCTAGCGGGCCCCTACAATGAGCAGTTCTTC. Translated: CASSQDLAGPYNEQFF.

In its sample, this clonotype was seen many times. The rearrangement links TRBV11-2 to TRBJ2-1; 11 bases agree with TRBD2. V shed 5 bases and J 5 bases; nucleotides not matched to a gene: 8. The CDR3 runs to 16 residues. Germline V gene sequence: CDR1 SGHAT, CDR2 FQNNGV. CDR3 in amino acids: CASSPRTSGRDNEQFF. DNA for the CDR3: TGTGCCAGCAGCCCAAGGACTAGCGGGCGGGACAATGAGCAGTTCTTC.

At least ten counts were recorded for this clonotype. The rearrangement links TRBV20-1 to TRBJ2-5, with 8 bases matching TRBD2. Germline CDR1 reads DFQATT; CDR2 reads SNEGSKA (reference sequence). The CDR3 has 14 amino acids. The V gene end was trimmed by 2 bases and the J gene end by 5 bases; junction bases not matched to a gene: 7. DNA of the CDR3: TGCAGTGCTAGATCCCTAGCGGGTCGGGAGACCCAGTACTTC. Protein product: CSARSLAGRETQYF.

This chain joins TRBV12-3 or TRBV12-4 and TRBJ2-1; 15 bases fit TRBD2. The V gene end was trimmed by 7 bases and the J gene end by 3 bases; junction bases not matched to a gene: 4. This CDR3 contains 16 residues. The CDR3 sequence: CASTRTSGRGYNEQFF. CDR3 DNA: TGTGCCAGCACAAGGACTAGCGGGAGGGGCTACAATGAGCAGTTCTTC.